The sequence of this T cell receptor beta chain was determined in a study of T cell repertoires in cytomegalovirus infection. The study's findings and limits: Individuals carrying CMV plus the relevant HLA were identified by cumulative frequency of public TCR beta families.

Turning to this clonotype: Its antigen remains unknown.

In TCRdb, the reads were re-called with MiXCR into one record per CDR3 protein. The sample consists of approximately 270,000 distinct CDR3 sequences, approximately 22% of them appearing once. Trimming stripped 7 bases from V and 8 bases from J, with 12 bases between. The length of the CDR3 is 12 residues. Germline V CDR1 and CDR2: SGHNT, YENEEA. The TCR sequence derives from a human donor in good health (CMV status not recorded). Some clones in this sample may be carry-over from other donors' samples. This chain links TRBV11-3 with TRBJ2-1, with D perhaps given as TRBD1 or TRBD2 (5 bases each). The sample here was cultured PBMCs, taken from culture after CMV antigen stimulation. The CDR3 loop is CASNWDGHEQFF. DNA for the CDR3: TGTGCCAGCAATTGGGACGGTCATGAGCAGTTCTTC. Using reference TRBV11-3 and TRBJ2-1 for the parts outside the CDR3, the full variable domain is EAGVVQSPRYKIIEKKQPVAFWCNPISGHNTLYWYLQNLGQGPELLIRYENEEAVDDSQLPKDRFSAERLKGVDSTLKIQPAELGDSAVYLCASNWDGHEQFFGPGTRLTVL.